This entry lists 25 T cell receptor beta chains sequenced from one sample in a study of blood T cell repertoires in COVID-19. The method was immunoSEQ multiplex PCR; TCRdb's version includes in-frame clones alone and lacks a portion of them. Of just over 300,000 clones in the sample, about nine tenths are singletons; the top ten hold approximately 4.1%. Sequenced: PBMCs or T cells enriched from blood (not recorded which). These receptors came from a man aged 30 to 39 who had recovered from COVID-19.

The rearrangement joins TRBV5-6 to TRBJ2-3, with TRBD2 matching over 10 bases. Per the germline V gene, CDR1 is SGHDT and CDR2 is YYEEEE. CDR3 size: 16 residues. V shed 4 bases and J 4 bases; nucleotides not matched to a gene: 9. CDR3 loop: CASSLEGLARADTQYF. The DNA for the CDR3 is TGTGCCAGCAGCCTGGAGGGACTAGCGAGGGCAGATACGCAGTATTTT.

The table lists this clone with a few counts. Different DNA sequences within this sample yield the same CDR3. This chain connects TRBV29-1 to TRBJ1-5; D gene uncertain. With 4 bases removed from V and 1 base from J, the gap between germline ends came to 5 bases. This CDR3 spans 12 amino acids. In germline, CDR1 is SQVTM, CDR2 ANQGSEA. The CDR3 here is CSVGQSNQPQHF. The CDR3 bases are TGCAGCGTTGGGCAGAGCAATCAGCCCCAGCATTTT.

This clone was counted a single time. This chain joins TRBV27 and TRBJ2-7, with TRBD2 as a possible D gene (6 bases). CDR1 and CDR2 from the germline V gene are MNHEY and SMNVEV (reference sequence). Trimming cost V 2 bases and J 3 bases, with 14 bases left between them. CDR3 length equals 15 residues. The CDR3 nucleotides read TGTGCCAGCAGTTTACGCGGGATAGTCAGCTACGAGCAGTACTTC. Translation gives CASSLRGIVSYEQYF.

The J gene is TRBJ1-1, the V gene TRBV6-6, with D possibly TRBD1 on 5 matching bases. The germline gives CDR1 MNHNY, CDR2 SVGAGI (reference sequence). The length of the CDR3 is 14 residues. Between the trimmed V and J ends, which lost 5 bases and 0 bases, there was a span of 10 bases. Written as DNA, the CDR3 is TGTGCCAGCAGTACTCGACAGATGAACACTGAAGCTTTCTTT. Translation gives CASSTRQMNTEAFF.

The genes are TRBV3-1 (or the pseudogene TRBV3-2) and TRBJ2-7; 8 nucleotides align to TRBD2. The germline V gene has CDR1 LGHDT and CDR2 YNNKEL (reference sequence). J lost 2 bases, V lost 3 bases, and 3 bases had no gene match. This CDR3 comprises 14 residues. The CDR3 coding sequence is TGTGCCAGCAGCCACCGGGGGGGGCCCTACGAGCAGTACTTC. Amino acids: CASSHRGGPYEQYF.

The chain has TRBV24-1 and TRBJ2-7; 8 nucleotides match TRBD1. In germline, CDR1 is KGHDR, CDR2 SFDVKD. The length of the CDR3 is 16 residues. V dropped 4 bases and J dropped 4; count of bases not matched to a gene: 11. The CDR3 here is CATSDSTGQGSYEQYF. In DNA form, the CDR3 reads TGTGCCACCAGTGACTCCACCGGACAGGGCTCTTACGAGCAGTACTTC.

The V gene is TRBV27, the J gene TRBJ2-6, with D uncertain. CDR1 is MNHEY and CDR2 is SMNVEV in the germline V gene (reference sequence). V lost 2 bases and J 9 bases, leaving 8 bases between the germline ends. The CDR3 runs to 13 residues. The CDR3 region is CASSLQPVNVLTF. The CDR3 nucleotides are TGTGCCAGCAGTTTACAACCGGTCAACGTCCTGACTTTC.

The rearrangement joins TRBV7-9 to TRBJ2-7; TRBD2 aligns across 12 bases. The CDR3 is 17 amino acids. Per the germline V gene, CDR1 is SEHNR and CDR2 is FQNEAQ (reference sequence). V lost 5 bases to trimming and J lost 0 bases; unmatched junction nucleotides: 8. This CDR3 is CASSLGLAGSGSYEQYF. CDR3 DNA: TGTGCCAGCAGCCTGGGACTAGCGGGTTCCGGCTCCTACGAGCAGTACTTC.

The CDR3 nucleotides are TGTGCCAGCAGCTTAAGGGTGACTAGCGCGAGTGAGCAGTTCTTC. This sequence encodes CASSLRVTSASEQFF. This chain links TRBV7-9 with TRBJ2-1, with 8 bases that match TRBD2. The germline V gene encodes CDR1 SEHNR and CDR2 FQNEAQ (reference sequence). Trimming removed 2 bases from V and 9 bases from J; junction bases left unmatched: 9. The CDR3 runs to 15 residues. Full variable domain (missing parts from reference TRBV7-9 and TRBJ2-1): DTGVSQNPRHKITKRGQNVTFRCDPISEHNRLYWYRQTLGQGPEFLTYFQNEAQLEKSRLLSDRFSAERPKGSFSTLEIQRTEQGDSAMYLCASSLRVTSASEQFFGPGTRLTVL.

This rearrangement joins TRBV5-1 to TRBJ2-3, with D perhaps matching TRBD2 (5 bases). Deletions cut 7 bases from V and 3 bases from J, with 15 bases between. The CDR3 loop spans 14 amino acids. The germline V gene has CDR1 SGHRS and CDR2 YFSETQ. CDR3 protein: CASGVGVMTDTQYF. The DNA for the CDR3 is TGCGCCAGCGGAGTCGGGGTCATGACAGATACGCAGTATTTT.

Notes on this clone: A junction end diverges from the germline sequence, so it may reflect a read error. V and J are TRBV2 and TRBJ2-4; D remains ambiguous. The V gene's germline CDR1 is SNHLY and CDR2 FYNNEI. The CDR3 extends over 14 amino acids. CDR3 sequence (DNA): TGTGCCAGCAGCGAAGGGCTAGCCAAAAACATTCAGTACTTC. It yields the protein CASSEGLAKNIQYF. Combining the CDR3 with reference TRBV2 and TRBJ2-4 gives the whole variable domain EPEVTQTPSHQVTQMGQEVILRCVPISNHLYFYWYRQILGQKVEFLVSFYNNEISEKSEIFDDQFSVERPDGSNFTLKIRSTKLEDSAMYFCASSEGLAKNIQYFGAGTRLSVL.

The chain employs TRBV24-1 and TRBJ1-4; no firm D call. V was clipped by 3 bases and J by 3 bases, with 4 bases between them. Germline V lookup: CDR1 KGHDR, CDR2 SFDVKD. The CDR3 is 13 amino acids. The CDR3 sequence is CATSDPANEKLFF. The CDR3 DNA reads TGTGCCACCAGTGATCCTGCTAATGAAAAACTGTTTTTT.

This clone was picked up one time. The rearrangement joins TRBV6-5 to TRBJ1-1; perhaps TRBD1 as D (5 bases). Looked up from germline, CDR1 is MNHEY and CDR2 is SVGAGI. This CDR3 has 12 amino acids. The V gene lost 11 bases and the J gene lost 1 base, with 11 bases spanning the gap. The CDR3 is CAGGNRNTEAFF. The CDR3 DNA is TGTGCCGGGGGGAACAGGAACACTGAAGCTTTCTTT.

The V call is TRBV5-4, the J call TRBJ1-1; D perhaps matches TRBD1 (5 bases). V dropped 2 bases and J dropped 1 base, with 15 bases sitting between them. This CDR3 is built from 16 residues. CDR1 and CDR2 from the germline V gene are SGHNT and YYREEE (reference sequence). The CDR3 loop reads CASSLSPFRGNTEAFF. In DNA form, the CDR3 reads TGTGCCAGCAGCTTATCGCCCTTTAGGGGGAACACTGAAGCTTTCTTT.

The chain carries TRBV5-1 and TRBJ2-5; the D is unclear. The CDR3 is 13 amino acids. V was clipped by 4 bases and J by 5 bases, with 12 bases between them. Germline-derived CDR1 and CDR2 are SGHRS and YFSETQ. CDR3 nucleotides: TGCGCCAGCAGCCTATCTTTCGCGGAGACCCAGTACTTC. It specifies CASSLSFAETQYF.

Here the CDR3 reads CASHGVDNEQFF. The CDR3 DNA reads as TGTGCCAGCCACGGAGTGGACAATGAGCAGTTCTTC. This sequence joins TRBV27 and TRBJ2-1; unclear D gene. Trimming took off 8 bases at V and 5 bases at J, with 10 bases between the two ends. The CDR3 spans 12 residues. Germline V gene data show CDR1 as MNHEY and CDR2 as SMNVEV (reference sequence).

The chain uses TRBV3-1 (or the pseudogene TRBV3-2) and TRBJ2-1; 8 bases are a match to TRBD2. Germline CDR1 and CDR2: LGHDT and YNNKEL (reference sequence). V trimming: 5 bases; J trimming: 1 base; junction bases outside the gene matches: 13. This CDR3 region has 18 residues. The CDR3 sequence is CASSSLGSGLESYNEQFF. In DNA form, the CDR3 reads TGTGCCAGCAGCTCTCTAGGTTCGGGACTAGAGTCCTACAATGAGCAGTTCTTC.

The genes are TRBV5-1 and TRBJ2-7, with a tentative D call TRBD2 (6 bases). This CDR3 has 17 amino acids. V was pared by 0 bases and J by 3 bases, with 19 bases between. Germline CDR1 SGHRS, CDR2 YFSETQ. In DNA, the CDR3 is TGCGCCAGCAGCTTGGTAGAGTCGGTAGCGGCGGACTACGAGCAGTACTTC. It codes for CASSLVESVAADYEQYF.

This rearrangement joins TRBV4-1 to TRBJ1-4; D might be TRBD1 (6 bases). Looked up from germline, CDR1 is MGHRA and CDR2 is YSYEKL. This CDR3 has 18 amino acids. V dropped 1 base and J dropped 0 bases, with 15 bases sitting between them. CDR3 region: CASSQGAGALTTNEKLFF. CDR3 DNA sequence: TGCGCCAGCAGCCAAGGGGCAGGGGCTCTCACAACTAATGAAAAACTGTTTTTT.

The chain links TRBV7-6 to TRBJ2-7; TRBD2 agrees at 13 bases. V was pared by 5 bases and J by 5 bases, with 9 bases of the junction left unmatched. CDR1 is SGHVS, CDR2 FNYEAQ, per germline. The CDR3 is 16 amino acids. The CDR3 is CASSPSPTSGRNEQYF. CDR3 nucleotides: TGTGCCAGCAGCCCGTCGCCGACTAGCGGGAGGAACGAGCAGTACTTC.

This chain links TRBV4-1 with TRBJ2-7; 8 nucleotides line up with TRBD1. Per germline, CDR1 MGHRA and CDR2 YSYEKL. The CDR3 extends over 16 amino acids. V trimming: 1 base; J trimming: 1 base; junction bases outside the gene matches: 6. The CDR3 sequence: CASSQVTGVMSYEQYF. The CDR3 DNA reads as TGCGCCAGCAGCCAAGTGACAGGGGTGATGTCCTACGAGCAGTACTTC.

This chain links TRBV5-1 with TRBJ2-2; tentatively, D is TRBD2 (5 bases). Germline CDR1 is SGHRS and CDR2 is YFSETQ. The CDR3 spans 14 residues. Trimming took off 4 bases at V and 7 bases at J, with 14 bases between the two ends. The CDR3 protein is CASSPGSFGGELFF. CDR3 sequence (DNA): TGCGCCAGCAGCCCGGGGAGTTTCGGCGGGGAGCTGTTTTTT.

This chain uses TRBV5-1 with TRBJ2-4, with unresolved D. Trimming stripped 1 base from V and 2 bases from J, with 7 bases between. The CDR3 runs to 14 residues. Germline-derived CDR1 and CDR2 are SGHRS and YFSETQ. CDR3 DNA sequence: TGCGCCAGCAGCTTGTTGTCCTCCAAAAACATTCAGTACTTC. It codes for CASSLLSSKNIQYF.

Here the CDR3 DNA reads TGCGCCAGCAGCTTAGGACAGGGGCCCTCCTACGAGCAGTACTTC. Encoded protein: CASSLGQGPSYEQYF. J is TRBJ2-7 and V is TRBV5-1, with 9 positions matching TRBD1. Trimming at V came to 2 bases and at J to 0 bases, leaving 3 bases not matched to a gene. CDR1 is SGHRS, CDR2 YFSETQ, per germline. The CDR3 spans 15 residues.

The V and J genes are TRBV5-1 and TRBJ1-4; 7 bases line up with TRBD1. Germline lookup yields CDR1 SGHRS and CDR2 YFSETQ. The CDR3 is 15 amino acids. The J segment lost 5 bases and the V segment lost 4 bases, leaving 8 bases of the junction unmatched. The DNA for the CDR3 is TGCGCCAGCAGCATGGCCGGGACAGTGAATGAAAAACTGTTTTTT. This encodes CASSMAGTVNEKLFF.